These T cell receptor beta chains were read from a single sample in a study of blood T cell repertoires in COVID-19. Method: immunoSEQ multiplex PCR; TCRdb's copy keeps in-frame clones and lacks some. The table lists fewer than 450,000 clones, around 90% of them singletons. What was sequenced was PBMCs or T cells enriched from blood (not recorded which). The source is a middle-aged woman with acute COVID-19. Each CDR3 is given with its conserved first and last residue. The D gene is left open where the match is weak. A clone size is listed for some rows: how often the clone was seen (once, few, many), or a class if it is expanded.

j_call v_call d_call clone_size cdr3_aa cdr3_nt
TRBJ2-1 TRBV6-2/TRBV6-3 NA NA CASSRAPTSSYNEQFF TGTGCCAGCAGTCGGGCTCCGACTAGCTCCTACAATGAGCAGTTCTTC
TRBJ2-3 TRBV20-1 NA NA CSASRREITSTDTQYF TGCAGTGCTAGTAGGAGGGAGATTACTAGCACAGATACGCAGTATTTT
TRBJ1-1 TRBV6-5 TRBD1 NA CASRARDRGTEAFF TGTGCCAGCAGAGCTAGGGACAGAGGGACTGAAGCTTTCTTT
TRBJ1-2 TRBV6-1 NA NA CASSEVREASGYTF TGTGCCAGCAGTGAAGTCAGGGAGGCATCCGGCTACACCTTC
TRBJ1-6 TRBV12-5 NA NA CASGPHRDSPLHF TGTGCTAGTGGTCCGCACAGGGATTCACCCCTCCACTTT
TRBJ1-5 TRBV9 NA NA CASSVGLNNQPQHF TGTGCCAGCAGCGTAGGACTCAACAATCAGCCCCAGCATTTT
TRBJ2-2 TRBV10-3 TRBD1 NA CAISAGQGNAGELFF TGTGCCATCAGTGCGGGACAGGGGAACGCCGGGGAGCTGTTTTTT
TRBJ2-3 TRBV18 NA NA CASSTTGSLQYF TGTGCCAGCTCAACAACAGGGAGTCTACAGTATTTT
TRBJ1-1 TRBV27 TRBD1 NA CASSSWTGGIEAFF TGTGCCAGCAGTTCCTGGACAGGGGGCATTGAGGCTTTCTTT
TRBJ1-5 TRBV7-2 TRBD1 NA CASSPRQGGQPQHF TGTGCCAGCAGCCCGCGACAGGGTGGTCAGCCCCAGCATTTT
TRBJ1-1 TRBV29-1 TRBD1 NA CSVRQGNRGTEAFF TGCAGCGTACGACAGGGGAATCGAGGTACTGAAGCTTTCTTT
TRBJ1-5 TRBV2 NA NA CASIPHFGAGVQPQHF TGTGCCAGCATTCCACACTTCGGGGCAGGGGTTCAGCCCCAGCATTTT
TRBJ2-7 TRBV6-5 NA NA CASSYSDSPYEQYF TGTGCCAGCAGTTACTCGGACAGCCCCTACGAGCAGTACTTC
TRBJ1-2 TRBV18 TRBD1 NA CASSPSHRGRDGYTF TGTGCCAGCTCCCCATCACACAGGGGGCGCGATGGCTACACCTTC
TRBJ1-6 TRBV11-3 NA NA CASSLDSDSPLHF TGTGCCAGCAGCTTAGATTCCGATTCACCCCTCCACTTT
TRBJ2-7 TRBV30 TRBD2 NA CAWSVLAGGGEQYF TGTGCCTGGAGTGTACTAGCGGGGGGAGGCGAGCAGTACTTC
TRBJ1-3 TRBV21-1 NA NA CASSKGAGGNTIYF TGTGCCAGCAGCAAAGGGGCCGGAGGAAACACCATATATTTT
TRBJ1-2 TRBV27 NA once CASSLNSGGKGYTF TGTGCCAGCAGTTTAAATTCCGGGGGAAAGGGCTACACCTTC
TRBJ2-5 TRBV11-2 TRBD2 few CASSLAGTSKGTQYF TGTGCCAGCAGCTTAGCCGGGACTAGTAAAGGGACCCAGTACTTC
TRBJ2-1 TRBV28 TRBD2 once CASSQLAGALGNEQFF TGTGCCAGCAGCCAACTAGCGGGGGCCCTTGGCAATGAGCAGTTCTTC
TRBJ2-2 TRBV12-3/TRBV12-4 NA NA CASSWSTGELFF TGTGCCAGCAGTTGGAGCACCGGGGAGCTGTTTTTT